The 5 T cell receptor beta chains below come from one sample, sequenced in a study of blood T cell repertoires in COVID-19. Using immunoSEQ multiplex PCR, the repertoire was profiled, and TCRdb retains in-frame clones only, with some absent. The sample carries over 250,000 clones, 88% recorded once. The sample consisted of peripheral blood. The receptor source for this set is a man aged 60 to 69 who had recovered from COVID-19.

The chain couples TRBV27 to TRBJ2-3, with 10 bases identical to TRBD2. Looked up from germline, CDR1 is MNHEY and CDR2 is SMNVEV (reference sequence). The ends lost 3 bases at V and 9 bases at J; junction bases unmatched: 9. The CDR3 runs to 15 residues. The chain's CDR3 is CASSFGSGAGGTQYF. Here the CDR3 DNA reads TGTGCCAGCAGTTTCGGATCCGGAGCGGGGGGGACGCAGTATTTT.

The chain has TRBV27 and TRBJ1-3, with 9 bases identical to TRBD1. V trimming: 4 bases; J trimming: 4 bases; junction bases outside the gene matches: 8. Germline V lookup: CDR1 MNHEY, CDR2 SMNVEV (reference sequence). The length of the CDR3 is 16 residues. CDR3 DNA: TGTGCCAGCAGTTCAATCGGGACAGGGAGAGGAAACACCATATATTTT. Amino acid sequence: CASSSIGTGRGNTIYF.

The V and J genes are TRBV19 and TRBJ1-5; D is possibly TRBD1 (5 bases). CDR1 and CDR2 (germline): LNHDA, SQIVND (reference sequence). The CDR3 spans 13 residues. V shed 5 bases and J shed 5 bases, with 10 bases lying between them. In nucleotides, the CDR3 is TGTGCCAGTAGTCTGGGGACTTATCAGCCCCAGCATTTT. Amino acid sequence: CASSLGTYQPQHF.

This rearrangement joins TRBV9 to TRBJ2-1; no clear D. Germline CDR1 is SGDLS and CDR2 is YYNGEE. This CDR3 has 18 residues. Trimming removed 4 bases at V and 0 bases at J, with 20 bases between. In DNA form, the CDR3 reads TGTGCCAGCAGCTCCCCCCCGGGTAGGCCGAGCTCCTACAATGAGCAGTTCTTC. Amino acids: CASSSPPGRPSSYNEQFF.

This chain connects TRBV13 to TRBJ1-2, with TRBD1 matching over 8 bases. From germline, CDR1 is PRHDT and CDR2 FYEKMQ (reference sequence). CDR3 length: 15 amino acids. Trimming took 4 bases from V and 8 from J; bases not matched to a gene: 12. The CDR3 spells CASSSRQGRGEGYTF. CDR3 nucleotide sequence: TGTGCCAGCAGCTCCCGACAGGGGCGAGGGGAAGGCTACACCTTC.